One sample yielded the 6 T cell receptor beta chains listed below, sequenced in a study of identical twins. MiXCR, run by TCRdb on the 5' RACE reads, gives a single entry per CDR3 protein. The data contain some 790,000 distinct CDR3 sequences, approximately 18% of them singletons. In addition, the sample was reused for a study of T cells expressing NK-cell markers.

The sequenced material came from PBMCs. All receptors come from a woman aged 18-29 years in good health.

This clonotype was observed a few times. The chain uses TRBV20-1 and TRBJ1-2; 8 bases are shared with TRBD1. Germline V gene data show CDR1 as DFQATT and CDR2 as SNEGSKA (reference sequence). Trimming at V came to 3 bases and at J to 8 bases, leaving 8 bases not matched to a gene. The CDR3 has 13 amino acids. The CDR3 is CSARKTGAIGYTF. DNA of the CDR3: TGCAGTGCTAGGAAGACAGGGGCGATAGGCTACACCTTC.

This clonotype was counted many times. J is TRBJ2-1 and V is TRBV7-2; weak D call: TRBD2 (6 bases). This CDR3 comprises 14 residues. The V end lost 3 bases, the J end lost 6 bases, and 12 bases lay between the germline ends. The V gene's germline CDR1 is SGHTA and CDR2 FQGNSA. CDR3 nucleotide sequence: TGTGCCAGCAGCTTCGCCCCGGGACTCAATGAGCAGTTCTTC. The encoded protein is CASSFAPGLNEQFF.

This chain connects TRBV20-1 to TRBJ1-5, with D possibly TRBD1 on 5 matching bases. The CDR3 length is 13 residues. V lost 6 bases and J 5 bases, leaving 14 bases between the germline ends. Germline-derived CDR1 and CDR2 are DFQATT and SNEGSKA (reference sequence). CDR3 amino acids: CSARGGVYQPQHF. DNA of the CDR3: TGCAGTGCCCGGGGGGGGGTTTATCAGCCCCAGCATTTT.

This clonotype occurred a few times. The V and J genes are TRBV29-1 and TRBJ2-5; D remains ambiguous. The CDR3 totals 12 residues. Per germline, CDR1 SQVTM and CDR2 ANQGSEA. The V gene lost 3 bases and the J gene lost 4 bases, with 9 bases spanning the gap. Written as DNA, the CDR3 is TGCAGCGTTGATCCAGGTGGAGAGACCCAGTACTTC. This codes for CSVDPGGETQYF.

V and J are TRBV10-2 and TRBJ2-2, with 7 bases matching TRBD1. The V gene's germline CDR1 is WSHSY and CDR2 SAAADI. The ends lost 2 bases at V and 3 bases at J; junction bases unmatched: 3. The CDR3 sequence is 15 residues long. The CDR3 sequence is CASSELGQDTGELFF. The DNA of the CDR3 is TGCGCCAGCAGTGAGCTAGGACAGGACACCGGGGAGCTGTTTTTT.

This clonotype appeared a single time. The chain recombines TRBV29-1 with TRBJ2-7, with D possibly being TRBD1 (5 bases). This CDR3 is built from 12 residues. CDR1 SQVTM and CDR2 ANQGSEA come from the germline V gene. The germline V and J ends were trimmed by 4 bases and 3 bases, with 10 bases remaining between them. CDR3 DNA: TGCAGCGTTGGGGGCAGAGGCTACGAGCAGTACTTC. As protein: CSVGGRGYEQYF.